This TCR beta chain was obtained from a study of OX40 agonist ivuxolimab in advanced cancers. A note on the overall study: Ivuxolimab was an agonistic, fully human IgG2 monoclonal antibody directed against OX40 (CD134), a costimulatory receptor. Of the approximately 54 dose-escalation patients, hepatocellular carcinoma was present in roughly 19, melanoma in approximately 15, renal cell carcinoma in 9 and head and neck cancer in 9. Prior anti-PD-1, anti-PD-L1 or anti-CTLA-4 therapy was permitted, and roughly two fifths of dose-escalation patients had received checkpoint inhibitors. The purpose of peripheral TCRbeta sequencing was to test whether ivuxolimab changed TCR sequence diversity and led to clonal T-cell expansion. Intravenous ivuxolimab was administered to patients every 2 weeks at six dose levels: 0.01, 0.1, 0.3, 1.5, 3 and 10 mg/kg. The monotherapy dose-escalation portion (N ≈ 50 patients) of the phase I ivuxolimab trial is reported in the paper. Partial responses occurred in three dose-escalation patients: two with cutaneous melanoma and one with hepatocellular carcinoma. A male proportion of approximately 83% and a mean age of about 60 years, ranging from roughly 23 to 80, were recorded for the dose-escalation cohort.

The trial excluded patients who had a history of autoimmune disease or who were on systemic immunosuppression. Peripheral blood for TCR sequencing was collected from all dose cohorts at baseline, on cycle 4 day 1, and on cycle 7 day 1. Samples came from an open-label, multicenter, first-in-human phase I dose-escalation trial of ivuxolimab. Adults with locally advanced or metastatic head and neck squamous cell, hepatocellular, melanoma or renal cell carcinoma were enrolled in the trial. CD4+ and CD8+ T cells were sorted separately from peripheral blood before TCR sequencing. Spanning cysteine to phenylalanine, the CDR3 consists of 12 amino acids. Left in the record is the CDR3 DNA by itself, 36 bases read in frame from the first base. Relative to germline, V is 3 bases shorter and J is 8 bases shorter, with 13 bases between their ends. Reading the germline V gene gives CDR1 SQVTM and CDR2 ANQGSEA.

As regards this clone: The antigen it binds to is not known. No much larger clonotype is one base removed from it; base qualities were not supplied.

Genomic DNA was isolated from the sorted cells so that the TCRbeta CDR3 region could be sequenced. The immunoSEQ Assay was used for sequencing of TCRbeta CDR3 regions. The table was pulled from immuneACCESS by TCRdb, which kept in-frame rearrangements only. Such tables lose some clones; where checked, under half of the loss comes from unresolved V genes, and the rest has no known cause. This sample has roughly 61,000 clones in its table, and 70% to 90% of those were observed once. Of the sample, 1.9% is held by the ten largest clones. Study-wide conclusions, independent of this receptor: At doses of 0.1 to 3.0 mg/kg, clonal expansion of both CD4+ and CD8+ T cells in blood was seen between baseline and week 6. After ivuxolimab, CD8+ T cells had more expanded clones than CD4+ T cells on average. In the 0.1-3.0 mg/kg groups, partial responders were among the patients with the lowest normalized peripheral clonal expansion, particularly in CD8+ T cells. The antigen specificity of the peripheral T cells that underwent clonal expansion was not determined. Low levels of normalized T-cell clonal expansion were also seen in some patients who did not respond.

The chain is encoded by TRBV29-1 joined to TRBJ1-2, with an unclear D gene assignment. This specimen consisted of CD4+ or CD8+ T cells sorted from blood, obtained in a trial of the OX40 agonist ivuxolimab. The TCR was taken from an adult with an advanced solid tumor such as melanoma, head and neck, liver or kidney cancer. The DNA reads TGCAGCGTTGATAGAGTCGGATGGGGCTACACCTTC. Translated, this gives CSVDRVGWGYTF.